The clone carrying this TCR beta chain was counted between two and nine times. This record comes from a study of shared clonotypes between healthy human individuals. The assay ran at deep level. Original processing methods: Junction-only immunoSEQ sequences carried no quality scores, so filtering differed. Profiled with immunoSEQ multiplex PCR; TCRdb holds only in-frame clones, not every one. V and J calls and clone size follow that table, whereas D and trimming were derived from the DNA. The data contain over a million clones, about four fifths of them singletons. The receptor's source is a man between 18 and 35 years old in good health. Some clones in this sample may be carry-over from other donors' samples. Sequencing was done on a sample of memory CD4+ T cells from PBMCs. The subset is: CD45RA-negative fraction.

The CDR3 sequence is CASSEWRNTEAFF. The CDR3 DNA is TGTGCCAGCAGTGAATGGAGGAACACTGAAGCTTTCTTT. The chain joins TRBV25-1 to TRBJ1-1; D is undetermined. V dropped 1 base and J dropped 1 base, with 4 bases sitting between them. CDR3 size: 13 residues. Germline assignment: CDR1 MGHDK and CDR2 SYGVNS.